Listed below are T cell receptor beta chains from one sample, sequenced in a study of T cells in localized non-small cell lung cancer. Method: immunoSEQ multiplex PCR; TCRdb's copy keeps in-frame clones and lacks some. The table includes 1,400 to 1,500 clones, around 24% detected once. This material consisted of normal lung tissue next to the tumor, taken before any cancer treatment. The receptors shown here come from a man aged 18-49 years with stage II lung adenocarcinoma. Each CDR3 is given with its conserved first and last residue. The D gene is left open where the match is weak. Not every row has a clone size; where given, it reads once, few, many or a size class.

J gene | CDR3 length | V gene | D gene | clone size | CDR3 protein | CDR3 DNA
TRBJ1-1 | 14 | TRBV19 | . | . | CASSTQGRNTEAFF | TGTGCCAGTAGTACTCAGGGGAGGAACACTGAAGCTTTCTTT
TRBJ2-2 | 16 | TRBV6-8 | . | . | CASIRGTRTNTGELFF | TGTGCCAGCATCAGAGGGACAAGAACGAACACCGGGGAGCTGTTTTTT
TRBJ1-6 | 13 | TRBV30 | . | . | CAGHPGARSPLHF | TGTGCGGGCCATCCAGGGGCGCGATCACCCCTCCACTTT
TRBJ2-1 | 16 | TRBV11-3 | TRBD1 | large | CASSLSARGQGNEQFF | TGTGCCAGCAGCTTATCGGCCCGGGGACAGGGAAATGAGCAGTTCTTC
TRBJ2-2 | 12 | TRBV6-8 | . | . | CASVGGPGELFF | TGTGCCAGCGTCGGGGGCCCCGGGGAGCTGTTTTTT
TRBJ2-7 | 13 | TRBV6-8 | . | . | CAISQEPSDEQYF | TGTGCCATCTCCCAGGAGCCCTCTGACGAGCAGTACTTC
TRBJ1-2 | 15 | TRBV11-3 | . | medium-sized | CASSATGGGRYGYTF | TGTGCCAGCAGCGCTACAGGAGGCGGGCGTTATGGCTACACCTTC
TRBJ2-7 | 14 | TRBV28 | . | . | CASSPLAEGYEQYF | TGTGCCAGCAGTCCCCTAGCAGAAGGCTACGAGCAGTACTTC
TRBJ2-7 | 14 | TRBV19 | TRBD2 | . | CASRSGTSASEQYF | TGTGCCAGTAGGTCCGGGACTAGCGCCTCCGAGCAGTACTTC
TRBJ1-1 | 16 | TRBV11-3 | . | medium-sized | CASSFPGGSLGTEAFF | TGTGCCAGCAGCTTCCCAGGAGGGTCCCTCGGCACTGAAGCTTTCTTT
TRBJ2-1 | 14 | TRBV11-3 | . | . | CASSLGFSGNEQFF | TGTGCCAGCAGCTTAGGCTTTAGCGGCAATGAGCAGTTCTTC
TRBJ1-4 | 14 | TRBV11-3 | . | medium-sized | CASSFPGVHEKLFF | TGTGCCAGCAGCTTCCCAGGGGTACATGAAAAACTGTTTTTT
TRBJ2-4 | 15 | TRBV6-8 | . | . | CASSYEGFSKNIQYF | TGTGCCAGCAGTTACGAGGGCTTCTCCAAAAACATTCAGTACTTC
TRBJ2-1 | 14 | TRBV9 | . | few | CASSVTAGVNEQFF | TGTGCCAGCAGCGTAACCGCAGGGGTCAATGAGCAGTTCTTC
TRBJ2-1 | 14 | TRBV4-1 | . | . | CASSQGPGDNEQFF | TGCGCCAGCAGCCAAGGGCCGGGGGACAATGAGCAGTTCTTC
TRBJ2-7 | 14 | TRBV6-8 | TRBD2 | large | CASSASGGAGEQYF | TGTGCCAGCAGTGCTAGCGGGGGGGCCGGGGAGCAGTACTTC
TRBJ2-1 | 13 | TRBV18 | . | few | CASSALRGDEQFF | TGTGCCAGCTCAGCCCTCCGGGGCGATGAGCAGTTCTTC
TRBJ2-3 | 16 | TRBV9 | TRBD1 | . | CASSEGGNPSTDTQYF | TGTGCCAGCAGTGAAGGGGGCAACCCTAGCACAGATACGCAGTATTTT
TRBJ2-1 | 13 | TRBV29-1 | . | . | CSVESTSRNEQFF | TGCAGCGTTGAATCGACTTCTCGCAATGAGCAGTTCTTC
TRBJ2-1 | 14 | TRBV11-3 | TRBD2 | few | CASSRPSGVNEQFF | TGTGCCAGCAGCCGCCCTAGCGGGGTCAATGAGCAGTTCTTC
TRBJ2-1 | 15 | TRBV11-3 | TRBD2 | few | CASSLGGGALGEQFF | TGTGCCAGCAGCTTAGGCGGGGGGGCTTTAGGCGAGCAGTTCTTC
TRBJ2-5 | 13 | TRBV6-8 | TRBD2 | few | CASCSGGQETQYF | TGTGCCAGCTGTAGCGGGGGACAAGAGACCCAGTACTTC
TRBJ1-6 | 13 | TRBV6-8 | . | . | CASSGSVSSPLHF | TGTGCCAGCAGTGGTTCTGTCAGTTCACCCCTCCACTTT
TRBJ2-3 | 13 | TRBV6-8 | . | few | CAISGLIEDTQYF | TGTGCCATCAGTGGTCTTATTGAGGATACGCAGTATTTT
TRBJ1-1 | 13 | TRBV30 | . | large | CAWSRTKNTEAFF | TGTGCCTGGAGTAGGACGAAGAACACTGAAGCTTTCTTT
TRBJ1-3 | 15 | TRBV6-8 | . | few | CASRPGRASGNTIYF | TGTGCCAGCAGACCGGGGCGGGCCTCTGGAAACACCATATATTTT
TRBJ2-7 | 13 | TRBV9 | . | . | CASSVGPDGEQYF | TGTGCCAGCAGCGTAGGACCGGATGGGGAGCAGTACTTC
TRBJ1-3 | 13 | TRBV9 | . | few | CASSVGQGNTIYF | TGTGCCAGCAGCGTAGGCCAGGGAAACACCATATATTTT
TRBJ2-5 | 18 | TRBV11-3 | TRBD1 | few | CASSLGEDRGLGLKTQYF | TGTGCCAGCAGCTTAGGCGAAGACAGGGGCCTAGGCTTGAAGACCCAGTACTTC
TRBJ1-2 | 13 | TRBV7-8 | . | medium-sized | CASSFTGNYGYTF | TGTGCCAGCAGCTTTACAGGGAACTATGGCTACACCTTC
TRBJ1-2 | 14 | TRBV9 | . | medium-sized | CASSVAQGDYGYTF | TGTGCCAGCAGCGTAGCGCAGGGAGACTATGGCTACACCTTC
TRBJ2-7 | 16 | TRBV6-8 | TRBD2 | . | CASSYGGGYRLYEQYF | TGTGCCAGCAGTTACGGGGGGGGATACAGACTCTACGAGCAGTACTTC
TRBJ1-6 | 14 | TRBV11-3 | TRBD1 | few | CASSPDRETSPLHF | TGTGCCAGCAGCCCCGACAGGGAGACTTCACCCCTCCACTTT